This T cell receptor beta chain originates from a study of cytomegalovirus exposure and HLA in healthy donors. Across the study: Early released data comprised approximately 85 million unique TCRs from HLA-typed donors.

Regarding the study as a whole: Later work showed greater clonal expansion in HLA-associated TCR beta chains than in equally common others. Evidence from a later analysis indicated that most CMV-associated TCR beta chains looked HLA-restricted.

Germline V gene lookup returns CDR1 SGHDT and CDR2 YYEEEE. V was cut by 2 bases and J by 10 bases, with 19 bases left in between. The CDR3 has 15 amino acids. Vbeta (60) and Jbeta (13) primers were used in the PCR. As processed by the authors: Approximately 11 million of roughly 81 million unique TCR beta chains were shared, per a later count. The protocol was immunoSEQ multiplex PCR, while the TCRdb copy is restricted to in-frame clones and leaves out a portion. V, J and clone size are those of that table, while D and trimming were read from the DNA. The data contain tens of thousands of clones, approximately 80% of them singletons. Concerning this clone: Its cognate antigen is unknown.

The J gene is TRBJ2-1, the V gene TRBV5-6; tentative D call: TRBD2 (5 bases). The receptor was derived from a human donor in good health. The sequencing sample was made of PBMCs. The CDR3 region is CASSLTPGSPKEQFF. CDR3 nucleotides: TGTGCCAGCAGCTTAACCCCGGGATCTCCCAAAGAGCAGTTCTTC.